A single sample is the source of the 2 T cell receptor beta chains below, sequenced in a study of blood T cell repertoires in COVID-19 (dated by TCRdb to 2018 to 2021). Library preparation employed the immunoSEQ multiplex PCR assay. Held by TCRdb, this immuneACCESS table contains in-frame sequences only and omits some clones. Under half of the omission traces to an unresolved V gene where checked; the cause of the rest is unknown. For this sample there are about 210,000 clones; roughly four fifths appear just once. The ten largest clones represent about 9.3% of the sample. The sequenced sample consisted of PBMCs or T cells enriched from blood (not recorded which). The receptors were gathered from a middle-aged man who had recovered from COVID-19.

CDR3 sequence reads: CASSVDSKIVGNQPQHF. The CDR3 coding sequence is TGTGCCAGTAGTGTGGACAGTAAGATAGTGGGCAATCAGCCCCAGCATTTT. The chain carries TRBV19 and TRBJ1-5, with a possible D match to TRBD1 (6 bases). V lost 5 bases to trimming and J lost 2 bases, with 19 bases between them. Germline values: CDR1 LNHDA, CDR2 SQIVND (reference sequence). This CDR3 is 17 amino acids long.

This clone was seen a single time. The V gene is TRBV3-1 (or the pseudogene TRBV3-2), the J gene TRBJ1-2, with D unresolved. Germline V gene data show CDR1 as LGHDT and CDR2 as YNNKEL (reference sequence). The CDR3 is 12 residues long. Trimming pared 3 bases from V and 8 bases from J, leaving 10 bases between. In nucleotides, the CDR3 is TGTGCCAGCAGCCATTTAAATTTGGGCTACACCTTC. This codes for CASSHLNLGYTF.